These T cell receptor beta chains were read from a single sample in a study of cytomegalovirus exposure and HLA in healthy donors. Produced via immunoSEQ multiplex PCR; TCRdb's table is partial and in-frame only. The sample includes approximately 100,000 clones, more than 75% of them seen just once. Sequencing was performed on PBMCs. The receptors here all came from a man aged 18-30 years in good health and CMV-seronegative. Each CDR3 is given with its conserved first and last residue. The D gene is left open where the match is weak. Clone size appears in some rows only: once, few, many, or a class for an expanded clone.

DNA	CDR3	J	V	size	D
TGTGCCAGCAGCTTACAGGTCTACAATGAGCAGTTCTTC	CASSLQVYNEQFF	TRBJ2-1	TRBV5-5	.	.
TGCGCCAGCAGCCCAAGTGATAGCGGGGGGCCTTACTACAATGAGCAGTTCTTC	CASSPSDSGGPYYNEQFF	TRBJ2-1	TRBV4-1	.	TRBD2
TGCGCCAGCAGCAAATGGGCGGGGGGGAACCAAGAGACCCAGTACTTC	CASSKWAGGNQETQYF	TRBJ2-5	TRBV10-2	.	TRBD2
TGTGCCAGCAGCGTAGAGGGGGGACAGGGATCAGACTCACCCCTCCACTTT	CASSVEGGQGSDSPLHF	TRBJ1-6	TRBV9	.	TRBD1
TGTGCCAGCAGCGCAAGCGGCACCGGGGAGCTGTTTTTT	CASSASGTGELFF	TRBJ2-2	TRBV9	.	.
TGTGCCAGCAGCCAGGATAAACAGGGTCTGGCAGCTTTCTTT	CASSQDKQGLAAFF	TRBJ1-1	TRBV4-2	few	.
TGTGCCAGCAGGACTAGCGGGGGGAATGAGCAGTTCTTC	CASRTSGGNEQFF	TRBJ2-1	TRBV6-1	.	TRBD2
TGTGCCAGTAGTATAGGCGGGGGCCGTAGCACTGAAGCTTTCTTT	CASSIGGGRSTEAFF	TRBJ1-1	TRBV19	.	.
TGTGCCAGCAGCTTAATTGGTAGTGGCTACAATGAGCAGTTCTTC	CASSLIGSGYNEQFF	TRBJ2-1	TRBV13	once	.
TGTGCCAGCAGCTCGGACAGGAGCTCTGGGGCCAACGTCCTGACTTTC	CASSSDRSSGANVLTF	TRBJ2-6	TRBV9	.	TRBD1
TGTGCCAGCAGCCCCCCGGGTGTCTCTGGGGCCAACGTCCTGACTTTC	CASSPPGVSGANVLTF	TRBJ2-6	TRBV7-8	.	.
TGTGCCAGCAGCGTAGCCGGGGGGCAGACCTACGAGCAGTACTTC	CASSVAGGQTYEQYF	TRBJ2-7	TRBV9	.	.
TGCAGCGTTGTACAAAAGGACAGCACCTACGAGCAGTACTTC	CSVVQKDSTYEQYF	TRBJ2-7	TRBV29-1	.	.
TGTGCCAGCAGTGAAGGGGCAGGTCTACTAGCGGGCAACCGAGAGACCCAGTACTTC	CASSEGAGLLAGNRETQYF	TRBJ2-5	TRBV6-1	few	TRBD2
TGTTCCAGCAGCATTCGTAGCGGGGGGGACACCGGGGAGCTGTTTTTT	CSSSIRSGGDTGELFF	TRBJ2-2	TRBV7-9	.	TRBD2
TGTGCCAGCTCACCACCTGGGAGGGATTTCGAAAAACTGTTTTTT	CASSPPGRDFEKLFF	TRBJ1-4	TRBV18	.	.
TGCAGCGGCTTGAGCTCCTACAATGAGCAGTTCTTC	CSGLSSYNEQFF	TRBJ2-1	TRBV29-1	.	.
TGCGCCAGCAGTCAAATCCCGACAACGAATAATGAAAAACTGTTTTTT	CASSQIPTTNNEKLFF	TRBJ1-4	TRBV23-1	.	.
TGTGCCAGCATTAGCTCTGGAAACACCATATATTTT	CASISSGNTIYF	TRBJ1-3	TRBV6-5	many	.
TGTGCCAGCAGTTACCAGCCGGGACAGGGCACCTACGAGCAGTACTTC	CASSYQPGQGTYEQYF	TRBJ2-7	TRBV6-5	.	TRBD1
TGTGCCAGCAGTTACTCGCGGACGACTAGCGCCCACGAGCAGTACTTC	CASSYSRTTSAHEQYF	TRBJ2-7	TRBV6-5	.	TRBD2
TGTGCCAGTAGTGCAAGACAGGGGGCGAACACTGAAGCTTTCTTT	CASSARQGANTEAFF	TRBJ1-1	TRBV19	.	TRBD1
TGTGCCAGCAGTGCTCCAGGTGGCACCAGCTCTGGGGCCAACGTCCTGACTTTC	CASSAPGGTSSGANVLTF	TRBJ2-6	TRBV25-1	.	.
TGTGCCAGTAGTCCCTCGGGACAGTACGAGCAGTACTTC	CASSPSGQYEQYF	TRBJ2-7	TRBV19	.	TRBD1
TGTGCCAGCAGTTACTTACAGAACACTGAAGCTTTCTTT	CASSYLQNTEAFF	TRBJ1-1	TRBV6-5	.	.
TGCGCCAGCCTACGGGGGTTGATCCAAGAGACCCAGTACTTC	CASLRGLIQETQYF	TRBJ2-5	TRBV10-2	.	.
TGTGCCAGTAGTATTCCTACAGGGGGGAATGGCTACACCTTC	CASSIPTGGNGYTF	TRBJ1-2	TRBV19	.	TRBD1
TGTGCCAGCAGCCCGATGGACAGGGGAATGCAGTATTTT	CASSPMDRGMQYF	TRBJ2-3	TRBV11-2	once	TRBD1
TGTGCCAGCAGCGACCCCCTAGCGGGGGGGCCGTTGACAGATACGCAGTATTTT	CASSDPLAGGPLTDTQYF	TRBJ2-3	TRBV9	.	TRBD2
TGTGCCAGCAGCTTAGGGGCAAGGGTCGGGGCTGAAGCTTTCTTT	CASSLGARVGAEAFF	TRBJ1-1	TRBV7-6	.	.
TGCGCCAGCAGCCCTGCAGGCCCAGGGGCGGAAGATACGCAGTATTTT	CASSPAGPGAEDTQYF	TRBJ2-3	TRBV5-1	.	.
TGCGCCAGCAGCTTGGAAGGGGGCGGGCGCGGCTACACCTTC	CASSLEGGGRGYTF	TRBJ1-2	TRBV5-1	.	TRBD1
TGTGCCAGCAGCCCAGGGACTCCCTACGAGCAGTACTTC	CASSPGTPYEQYF	TRBJ2-7	TRBV16	.	.
TGTGCCAGCAGGGAGGGACAGGTCAATCAGCCCCAGCATTTT	CASREGQVNQPQHF	TRBJ1-5	TRBV6-1	.	TRBD1
TGTGCCAGTAGTACGGCGGGGGTCGCAGATACGCAGTATTTT	CASSTAGVADTQYF	TRBJ2-3	TRBV19	.	TRBD2
TGTGCCAGCTCGCTACAGCCGCTCCCCACAGATACGCAGTATTTT	CASSLQPLPTDTQYF	TRBJ2-3	TRBV18	.	.
TGTGCCAGCAGGCTTGTAGCGGGGGGGTCCTACGAGCAGTACTTC	CASRLVAGGSYEQYF	TRBJ2-7	TRBV6-6	.	TRBD2
TGTGCCAGCAGCTTAAAACCCGGGGGGGCCTACAATGAGCAGTTCTTC	CASSLKPGGAYNEQFF	TRBJ2-1	TRBV5-6	.	TRBD2
TGCAGCGTTGAAGATCGGGGGGCGACAGAGACCCAGTACTTC	CSVEDRGATETQYF	TRBJ2-5	TRBV29-1	.	.
TGTGCCAGCAGCCCAGACAGTAACTATGGCTACACCTTC	CASSPDSNYGYTF	TRBJ1-2	TRBV6-5	.	.
TGTGCCAGCCACAGGGGATTGGGTGGCGAGACCCAGTACTTC	CASHRGLGGETQYF	TRBJ2-5	TRBV6-5	.	TRBD1
TGTGCCAGCACAGGCGTCAGTAGCACAGATACGCAGTATTTT	CASTGVSSTDTQYF	TRBJ2-3	TRBV18	.	.
TGTGCCAGCAGCTTAACGGGGACAGTAAAAGAAAAACTGTTTTTT	CASSLTGTVKEKLFF	TRBJ1-4	TRBV7-3	.	TRBD1
TGTGCCAGCTCACCCAGGGGTATTGGCACTGAAGCTTTCTTT	CASSPRGIGTEAFF	TRBJ1-1	TRBV18	.	.
TGTGCCAGTAACCCCAACAGGGAGGGGAACACTGAAGCTTTCTTT	CASNPNREGNTEAFF	TRBJ1-1	TRBV19	.	.
TGCGCCAGCAGCTTGGTTCTAGCGGGGGGGCAAGAGACCCAGTACTTC	CASSLVLAGGQETQYF	TRBJ2-5	TRBV5-1	.	TRBD2
TGCGCCAGCAGCTTGGGGACAGGGGACAACGAGCAGTACTTC	CASSLGTGDNEQYF	TRBJ2-7	TRBV5-1	.	TRBD1
TGCGCCAGCAGCTCTGGGACAGCTTCTGGAAACACCATATATTTT	CASSSGTASGNTIYF	TRBJ1-3	TRBV5-1	few	TRBD1
TGTGCCAGCAGTGATTGGACAGCTGGAAACACCATATATTTT	CASSDWTAGNTIYF	TRBJ1-3	TRBV6-1	.	.
TGCGCCAGCAGCTTGGATTGGTCCTACGAGCAGTACTTC	CASSLDWSYEQYF	TRBJ2-7	TRBV5-1	once	.
TGTGCCACGTCATGGAACAGGGTTGGCAATCAGCCCCAGCATTTT	CATSWNRVGNQPQHF	TRBJ1-5	TRBV19	.	.
TGTGCCATCAGCGACAGGGGGGAGTATGGCTACACCTTC	CAISDRGEYGYTF	TRBJ1-2	TRBV10-3	once	TRBD1
TGTGCCAGCTCACCACCGGGCAGGGAGGGGAGTGGCTACACCTTC	CASSPPGREGSGYTF	TRBJ1-2	TRBV18	.	.
TGTGCCAGTAGTCTGGCGAAAGGGGTCTCCGATGAAAAACTGTTTTTT	CASSLAKGVSDEKLFF	TRBJ1-4	TRBV19	.	.
TGTGCCAGCAGCCCCCCGGGACAGCTGTACAATGAGCAGTTCTTC	CASSPPGQLYNEQFF	TRBJ2-1	TRBV13	few	TRBD1
TGTGCCAGCAGTGAAGGCGGGAGTACGAACACCGGGGAGCTGTTTTTT	CASSEGGSTNTGELFF	TRBJ2-2	TRBV2	.	TRBD2
TGTGCCAGCAGCTCCCCGGGACAGGTTAACTCCTACGAGCAGTACTTC	CASSSPGQVNSYEQYF	TRBJ2-7	TRBV7-8	.	TRBD1
TGTGCCAGCAGTGAATCAGGGGCAGGTCAAGAGACCCAGTACTTC	CASSESGAGQETQYF	TRBJ2-5	TRBV2	few	.
TGCGCCAGCAGCGAACTCACAATGGGGGGAACGAACACTGAAGCTTTCTTT	CASSELTMGGTNTEAFF	TRBJ1-1	TRBV5-1	few	.